This is a list of T cell receptor beta chains from one sample in a study of control samples from healthy donors and cancer patients. Libraries were prepared by immunoSEQ multiplex PCR; TCRdb keeps only in-frame clonotypes and omits some of them. The sample gives approximately 100,000 clones, 86% of which show up once; under 25% is in the top ten. Sequencing input: blood. The source is a man aged 30 to 39 in good health. Each CDR3 is given with its conserved first and last residue. A D gene is named only where the DNA matches it firmly. Rows may omit the clone size; those that give it use once, few, many or a size class.

clone_size j_call cdr3_length d_call v_call cdr3_nt cdr3_aa
- TRBJ2-3 15 - TRBV6-5 TGTGCCAGCACCCTATCCGACCCTAGCACAGATACGCAGTATTTT CASTLSDPSTDTQYF
- TRBJ2-2 15 TRBD1 TRBV10-3 TGTGCCATCAGCTCAGGGGGCGCCCGGAGCGGGGAGCTGTTTTTT CAISSGGARSGELFF
- TRBJ2-3 17 TRBD2 TRBV7-2 TGTGCCAGCAGCTTTTGGCTAGCGGGGGGCCACACAGATACGCAGTATTTT CASSFWLAGGHTDTQYF
- TRBJ2-3 15 TRBD2 TRBV7-9 TGTGCCAGCAGCTTTAGCGGGGGTAGCACAGATACGCAGTATTTT CASSFSGGSTDTQYF
- TRBJ2-1 12 TRBD1 TRBV24-1 TGTGCCACCACAGACAGGGACAATGAGCAGTTCTTC CATTDRDNEQFF
- TRBJ2-6 17 TRBD2 TRBV18 TGTGCCAGCTCCCTAAGGGAGGGGAACCCTGGGGCCAACGTCCTGACTTTC CASSLREGNPGANVLTF
- TRBJ1-6 13 - TRBV19 TGTGCCATCTCCGTGGGAGCCGGATCACCCCTCCACTTT CAISVGAGSPLHF
once TRBJ2-3 12 - TRBV24-1 TGTGCCACCAGTGAGGGCACAGATACGCAGTATTTT CATSEGTDTQYF
few TRBJ1-1 14 - TRBV28 TGTGCCAGCAGTTTATCGGGGGGGCTGGCTGAAGCTTTCTTT CASSLSGGLAEAFF
- TRBJ2-5 20 TRBD2 TRBV4-1 TGCGCCAGCAGCCAAGATCCCGGACTAGCGGGGACCTACCTCGCGGAGACCCAGTACTTC CASSQDPGLAGTYLAETQYF
once TRBJ2-5 12 - TRBV18 TGTGCCAGCTCACCACCGAACGTGGCAGTGGACTTC CASSPPNVAVDF
- TRBJ1-2 14 TRBD1 TRBV10-3 TGTGCCATCAGTTTTGGGACAGGGGAAACTGGCTACACCTTC CAISFGTGETGYTF
- TRBJ2-7 16 TRBD1 TRBV7-2 TGTGCCAGCAGCCCGGGACAGGTTCTCCTCTCCTACGAGCAGTACTTC CASSPGQVLLSYEQYF
many TRBJ1-2 14 - TRBV29-1 TGCAGCGTTGCCCCCCCGGCCGGTTACTATGGCTACACCTTC CSVAPPAGYYGYTF
once TRBJ2-1 17 TRBD1 TRBV7-8 TGTGCCAGCAGCTTGGGACAGGGGGCCCTACTTTACAATGAGCAGTTCTTC CASSLGQGALLYNEQFF
- TRBJ1-5 15 - TRBV7-9 TGTGCCAGCAGCCTTGAGGGGGGAGGCAATCAGCCCCAGCATTTT CASSLEGGGNQPQHF
- TRBJ2-1 16 TRBD2 TRBV6-4 TGTGCCAGCAGCAAACAGCGGGGGGGCCCAGACAATGAGCAGTTCTTC CASSKQRGGPDNEQFF
- TRBJ2-3 15 TRBD1 TRBV9 TGTGCCAGCAGCGTAGTAGGGGGCGGCACAGATACGCAGTATTTT CASSVVGGGTDTQYF
- TRBJ1-5 14 - TRBV30 TGTGCCTGGAGCTTGGGGGGACCCAACCAGCCCCAGCATTTT CAWSLGGPNQPQHF
- TRBJ2-5 15 TRBD2 TRBV9 TGTGCCAGCAGCGTTTCGCCTAGCGGGGGGGAGACCCAGTACTTC CASSVSPSGGETQYF
- TRBJ2-6 17 TRBD2 TRBV5-1 TGCGCCAGCAGCCTATCCAGCGGGACCCCTGGGGCCAACGTCCTGACTTTC CASSLSSGTPGANVLTF
- TRBJ1-1 14 TRBD1 TRBV29-1 TGCAGCGCTAGGACCGGGACAGCGAACACTGAAGCTTTCTTT CSARTGTANTEAFF